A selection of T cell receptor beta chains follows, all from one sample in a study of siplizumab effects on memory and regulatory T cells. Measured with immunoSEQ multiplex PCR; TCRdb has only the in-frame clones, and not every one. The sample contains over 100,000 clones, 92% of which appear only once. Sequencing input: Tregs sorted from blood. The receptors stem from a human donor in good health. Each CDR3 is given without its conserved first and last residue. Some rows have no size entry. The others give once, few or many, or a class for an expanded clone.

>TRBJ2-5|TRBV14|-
ASSRTTEETQY
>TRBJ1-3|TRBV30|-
AWGRGAGNTIY
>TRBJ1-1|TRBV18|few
ASSPQAGENTEAF
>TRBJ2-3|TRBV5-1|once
ASSLAVERGAGTDTQY
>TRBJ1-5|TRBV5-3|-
ARSLVGSYGNQPQH
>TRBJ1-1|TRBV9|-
ASSRAVVSTNTEAF
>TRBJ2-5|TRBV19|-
ASRGGREQETQY
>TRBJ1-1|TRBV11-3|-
ASSLQGSTEAF
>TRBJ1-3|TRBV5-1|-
ASSGGTVVSGNTIY
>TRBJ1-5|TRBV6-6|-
ASQGTDSNQPQH
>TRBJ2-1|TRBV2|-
ASKTGVVNEQF
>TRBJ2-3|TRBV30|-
AWRRSSTDTQY
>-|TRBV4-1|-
ASSPDTSPAAYEQY
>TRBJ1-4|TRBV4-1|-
ASSHYHQGHNEKLF
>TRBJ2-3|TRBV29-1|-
SVAGTSVKNTQY
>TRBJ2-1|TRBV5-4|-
ASSLVGSGVISYNEQF
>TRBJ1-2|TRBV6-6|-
ASSYSAGASYGYT
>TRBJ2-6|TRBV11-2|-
ASSLDLSNVLT
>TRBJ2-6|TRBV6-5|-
ASSYSGSGANVLT
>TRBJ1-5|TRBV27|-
ASSLSHLGGRSNQPQH
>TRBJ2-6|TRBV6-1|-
ASSEEPGANVLT
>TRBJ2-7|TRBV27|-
ASSRDSAYEQY
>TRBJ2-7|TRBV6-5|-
AVGLYEQY
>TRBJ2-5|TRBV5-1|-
ASSLEETQY
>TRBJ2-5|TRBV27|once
ASRLAGRQY
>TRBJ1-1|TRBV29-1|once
SVFKQGAEAF
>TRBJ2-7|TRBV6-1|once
ASSQERPWEQY
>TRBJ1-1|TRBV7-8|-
ASSLRGLDWNTEAF
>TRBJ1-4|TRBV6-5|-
ASSYSIGDREKLF
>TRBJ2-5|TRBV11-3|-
ASSLQGKETQY
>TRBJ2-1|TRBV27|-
ASQDYPSWDEQF
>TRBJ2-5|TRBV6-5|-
ASSYGGGWEETQY
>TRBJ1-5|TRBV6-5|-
ASSRLPDSNQPQH
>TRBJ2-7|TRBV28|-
ASRVSGALYEQY
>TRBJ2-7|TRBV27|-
ASSRQGPYEQY
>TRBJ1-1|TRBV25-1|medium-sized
ASTLNMEAF
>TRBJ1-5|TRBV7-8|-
ASSPGRGAPNQPQH
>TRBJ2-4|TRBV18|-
ASSPSSGRDYETIQY
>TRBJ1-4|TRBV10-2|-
ASKRGVNEKLF
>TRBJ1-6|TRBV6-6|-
ASSYGGSPLH
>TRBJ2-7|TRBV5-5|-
ASSLKGGPFDEQY
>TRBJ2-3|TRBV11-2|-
ASSLEGRVADTQY
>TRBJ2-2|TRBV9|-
ASCRGPGTGELF
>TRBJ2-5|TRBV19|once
ASSGLTETQY
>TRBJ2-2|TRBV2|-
ASMETGGHGELF
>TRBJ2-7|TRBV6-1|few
ASSARLHSYEQY
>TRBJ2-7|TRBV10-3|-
AIRSSGGTYEQY
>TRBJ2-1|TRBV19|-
ASSIDGRGYNEQF
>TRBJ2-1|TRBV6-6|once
ASSYSGLAGSEQF